The clone carrying this T cell receptor (beta chain) has at least ten counts. The antigen remains unidentified. V shed 0 bases and J shed 1 base, with 18 bases lying between them. The length of the CDR3 is 18 residues. Germline V CDR1 and CDR2: MRHNA, SNTAGT. The data belong to a study of CD8 T cells in ankylosing spondylitis. Notes on the study in general: A TCR beta motif of roughly 8 highly homologous variants seemed to mark ankylosing spondylitis blood.

Quantitative 5'-RACE was performed with molecular barcodes, and it yielded the TCR beta libraries. TCRdb called the 5' RACE reads again in MiXCR, with one record for every CDR3 protein. The sample carries about 340,000 distinct CDR3 sequences, 7.5% to 9% recorded once. Sequencing was done on a sample of blood, either unsorted or a sorted T cell fraction (not recorded which). V gene TRBV6-4 combines with J gene TRBJ1-1, with D possibly matching TRBD1 (5 bases). This clonotype originated in a male donor with ankylosing spondylitis. CDR3 nucleotides: TGTGCCAGCAGTGACTCGAATCCCCGGATGGGGGGGAACACTGAAGCTTTCTTT. This gives the protein CASSDSNPRMGGNTEAFF.